This entry lists 15 T cell receptor beta chains sequenced from one sample in a study of cytomegalovirus exposure and HLA in healthy donors. Assay used: immunoSEQ multiplex PCR; TCRdb lists only in-frame clones, some missing. In the table there are 50,000 to 65,000 clones, less than 96% of which are singletons. Sequenced sample: PBMCs. These receptors were taken from a woman under 30 in good health and CMV-seronegative.

The chain has TRBV18 and TRBJ2-5; D gene unclear. Trimming took 6 bases from V and 2 from J, leaving 7 bases between them. From germline, CDR1 is KGHSH and CDR2 LQKENI. The CDR3 length is 12 residues. CDR3 in DNA: TGTGCCAGCTCCCCCGGGCAAGAGACCCAGTACTTC. Its protein is CASSPGQETQYF.

This sequence joins TRBV7-9 and TRBJ2-1, with D unresolved. The CDR3 consists of 15 residues. V was cut by 1 base and J by 0 bases, with 7 bases left in between. Germline assignment: CDR1 SEHNR and CDR2 FQNEAQ (reference sequence). CDR3 DNA: TGTGCCAGCAGCTTAGGGCCCAGCTCCTACAATGAGCAGTTCTTC. It encodes CASSLGPSSYNEQFF.

The rearrangement links TRBV5-4 to TRBJ1-2, with D uncertain. The V gene lost 0 bases and the J gene lost 4 bases, with 16 bases spanning the gap. Germline CDR1 SGHNT, CDR2 YYREEE (reference sequence). The CDR3 length is 16 residues. The CDR3 bases are TGTGCCAGCAGCTTGGGCGAACTCTCAGGAGGCTATGGCTACACCTTC. This codes for CASSLGELSGGYGYTF. The full variable domain, with the rest looked up from reference TRBV5-4 and TRBJ1-2, is ETGVTQSPTHLIKTRGQQVTLRCSSQSGHNTVSWYQQALGQGPQFIFQYYREEENGRGNFPPRFSGLQFPNYSSELNVNALELDDSALYLCASSLGELSGGYGYTFGSGTRLTVV.

The genes are TRBV4-1 and TRBJ1-2; 9 bases are a match to TRBD1. Germline loops: CDR1 MGHRA, CDR2 YSYEKL. J lost 4 bases, V lost 1 base, and 1 base had no gene match. The CDR3 has 14 residues. This CDR3 reads CASSQGTGAYGYTF. In nucleotides, the CDR3 is TGCGCCAGCAGCCAAGGGACAGGGGCCTATGGCTACACCTTC.

V usage is TRBV15 and J usage is TRBJ2-1; 8 nucleotides match TRBD2. Per the germline V gene, CDR1 is LNHNV and CDR2 is YYDKDF (reference sequence). The J segment lost 1 base and the V segment lost 1 base, leaving 6 bases of the junction unmatched. The CDR3 length is 17 residues. The CDR3: CATSRALAGWSYNEQFF. CDR3 bases: TGTGCCACCAGCAGAGCCCTAGCGGGTTGGTCCTACAATGAGCAGTTCTTC.

J is TRBJ1-5 and V is TRBV7-9, with unresolved D. The CDR3 length is 17 residues. Per germline, CDR1 SEHNR and CDR2 FQNEAQ (reference sequence). V was trimmed by 1 base and J by 1 base, leaving 14 bases between them. CDR3 bases: TGTGCCAGCAGCTTAGTTTATGCGGGGTTCAGCAATCAGCCCCAGCATTTT. Translation: CASSLVYAGFSNQPQHF.

The rearrangement links TRBV9 to TRBJ1-1, with a tentative D call TRBD1 (6 bases). CDR1 and CDR2 (germline): SGDLS, YYNGEE. The CDR3 has 15 amino acids. The V end lost 4 bases, the J end lost 3 bases, and 16 bases lay between the germline ends. The CDR3 region is CASSPDRLSDTEAFF. CDR3 DNA: TGTGCCAGCAGCCCCGACAGGCTCTCAGACACTGAAGCTTTCTTT. Complete variable domain (other parts from reference TRBV9 and TRBJ1-1): DSGVTQTPKHLITATGQRVTLRCSPRSGDLSVYWYQQSLDQGLQFLIQYYNGEERAKGNILERFSAQQFPDLHSELNLSSLELGDSALYFCASSPDRLSDTEAFFGQGTRLTVV.

This clone was picked up one time. The chain carries TRBV12-2 and TRBJ2-4; the table's D call of TRBD2 was not tested on the DNA. TRBV12-2 is annotated as a pseudogene. This CDR3 region has 18 residues. For the CDR3, the DNA is TGTGCAAGTCGCCCACGACGGGACGGGACTCTAGCCAAAAACATTCAGTACTTC. It is translated as CASRPRRDGTLAKNIQYF.

The chain employs TRBV15 and TRBJ1-1, with unresolved D. The V and J ends lost 1 base and 10 bases respectively, with 22 bases between them. Germline V gives CDR1 LNHNV, CDR2 YYDKDF (reference sequence). The CDR3 sequence is 16 residues long. CDR3 DNA: TGTGCCACCAGCAGAGGACTATATGGGAGACCCCCCGGAGCTTTCTTT. Protein: CATSRGLYGRPPGAFF. The variable domain in full, with the rest retrieved from reference TRBV15 and TRBJ1-1, is DAMVIQNPRYQVTQFGKPVTLSCSQTLNHNVMYWYQQKSSQAPKLLFHYYDKDFNNEADTPDNFQSRRPNTSFCFLDIRSPGLGDTAMYLCATSRGLYGRPPGAFFGQGTRLTVV.

V is TRBV9 and J is TRBJ2-5, with a weak D call TRBD2 (5 bases). The germline V and J ends were trimmed by 4 bases and 5 bases, with 18 bases remaining between them. CDR1 and CDR2 from the germline V gene are SGDLS and YYNGEE. This CDR3 is built from 15 residues. The CDR3 coding sequence is TGTGCCAGCAGCCCCCCCACGGCGGGTCGGGAGACCCAGTACTTC. The encoded protein is CASSPPTAGRETQYF.

V gene TRBV15 combines with J gene TRBJ1-5; a weak D match, TRBD1 (6 bases). Trimming removed 5 bases at V and 3 bases at J, with 17 bases between. This CDR3 contains 16 residues. The germline gives CDR1 LNHNV, CDR2 YYDKDF (reference sequence). The CDR3 here is CATSARPQGPNQPQHF. The CDR3 nucleotides read TGTGCCACCAGCGCCCGACCCCAGGGGCCCAATCAGCCCCAGCATTTT.

The rearrangement joins TRBV9 to TRBJ2-5; 15 bases agree with TRBD2. This CDR3 is 17 amino acids long. V shed 2 bases, J shed 5 bases, and the junction held 7 bases outside the gene matches. Germline loops: CDR1 SGDLS, CDR2 YYNGEE. DNA of the CDR3: TGTGCCAGCAGCGTTGGGACTAGCGGGGGGAGGGGGGAGACCCAGTACTTC. This codes for CASSVGTSGGRGETQYF.

This chain links TRBV9 with TRBJ1-4; 8 bases are shared with TRBD1. Trimming took 3 bases from V and 6 from J; bases not matched to a gene: 7. CDR1 and CDR2 from the germline V gene are SGDLS and YYNGEE. This CDR3 is built from 15 residues. The CDR3 is CASSAQGAGDEKLFF. As DNA, the CDR3 is TGTGCCAGCAGCGCCCAGGGGGCGGGGGATGAAAAACTGTTTTTT.

V gene TRBV7-3 combines with J gene TRBJ2-1, with 9 bases aligning to TRBD1. V dropped 5 bases and J dropped 6; count of bases not matched to a gene: 8. The V gene's germline CDR1 is SGHTA and CDR2 FQGTGA. This CDR3 comprises 15 residues. Here the CDR3 DNA reads TGTGCCAGCAGCCCATCCGGGACAGGGCCCAATGAGCAGTTCTTC. Residues: CASSPSGTGPNEQFF.

This chain uses TRBV19 with TRBJ1-5; TRBD1 aligns across 7 bases. The junction had 3 bases not matched to a gene; V was cut back by 5 bases and J by 2 bases. The CDR3 spans 14 residues. Germline values: CDR1 LNHDA, CDR2 SQIVND (reference sequence). Here the CDR3 reads CASSLTGGNQPQHF. In DNA, the CDR3 is TGTGCCAGTAGTCTCACAGGGGGCAATCAGCCCCAGCATTTT. Drawing the rest from reference TRBV19 and TRBJ1-5, the complete variable domain is DGGITQSPKYLFRKEGQNVTLSCEQNLNHDAMYWYRQDPGQGLRLIYYSQIVNDFQKGDIAEGYSVSREKKESFPLTVTSAQKNPTAFYLCASSLTGGNQPQHFGDGTRLSIL.